This T cell receptor (beta chain) was observed in a study of graft-versus-host responses after intestinal transplantation. Study overall: Transplant types were multivisceral, liver-intestinal, or isolated intestinal. Once they had received anti-thymocyte globulin induction, all recipients took tacrolimus and steroids for approximately three years.

In this sample, this clone turned up once. Antigen specificity is unknown. Other DNA sequences in the same sample also yield this CDR3. Intraepithelial and lamina propria lymphocytes were isolated from graft specimens. Study-wide results and limits: Detected in recipient marrow were GvH clones, some of which were first observed in ileum or blood.

The repertoire was sequenced with immunoSEQ multiplex PCR; TCRdb's copy has only in-frame clones and lacks some. The table has over 9,500 clones, 75% to 85% seen once. V gave up 1 base and J gave up 2 bases, with 24 bases separating them. Germline assignment: CDR1 GTSNPN and CDR2 SVGIG (reference sequence). CDR3 length: 18 amino acids. This sequence originates from a human patient who received an intestinal transplant, so some T cells may come from the graft donor. The specimen comprised ileum tissue, sampled roughly 470 days after intestinal transplantation. V usage is TRBV30 and J usage is TRBJ2-7; TRBD1 or TRBD2 may be the D gene (6 bases each). CDR3 nucleotides: TGTGCCTGGAGTGGCGGCGGGGCGCGGCAGGGGCCTCCCTACGAGCAGTACTTC. Its translation: CAWSGGGARQGPPYEQYF.